Below, 17 T cell receptor beta chains from the same sample are listed, as sequenced in a study of T cell clusters in autoimmune cytopenias. Multiplex touch-down PCR amplified TRB using TRB-A and TRB-B pools in one tube. TCRdb re-called the multiplex PCR reads; one entry per CDR3 protein, DNA not given. The sample totals some 11,000 distinct CDR3 sequences. TRB was amplified from roughly 0.25 ug of peripheral blood genomic DNA per sample. In addition, the sample was reused for a study of T cell repertoires in aging, cancer and after chemotherapy.

Specimen: peripheral blood. The receptors shown here come from a human donor in good health.

The chain employs TRBV19 and TRBJ2-5; TCRdb picks TRBD2, but there is no DNA to check that call. CDR3 size: 14 residues. Germline V gives CDR1 LNHDA, CDR2 SQIVND (reference sequence). CDR3 amino acids: CASSIGGSGETQYF.

The V and J genes are TRBV27 and TRBJ2-7; the D gene TCRdb calls, TRBD1, cannot be checked with no DNA. The germline V gene encodes CDR1 MNHEY and CDR2 SMNVEV (reference sequence). This CDR3 spans 16 amino acids. CDR3 protein: CASSRGRGQGSAEQYF.

V usage is TRBV19 and J usage is TRBJ1-1. The CDR3 covers 14 residues. Germline loops: CDR1 LNHDA, CDR2 SQIVND (reference sequence). The CDR3 reads CASSIRQGGTEAFF. The full variable domain, with the rest looked up from reference TRBV19 and TRBJ1-1, is DGGITQSPKYLFRKEGQNVTLSCEQNLNHDAMYWYRQDPGQGLRLIYYSQIVNDFQKGDIAEGYSVSREKKESFPLTVTSAQKNPTAFYLCASSIRQGGTEAFFGQGTRLTVV.

The gene calls are TRBV19 and TRBJ2-2; TCRdb's D call of TRBD2 is untestable without DNA. Germline values: CDR1 LNHDA, CDR2 SQIVND (reference sequence). CDR3 length: 14 amino acids. The CDR3 protein is CASKLASNTGELFF.

The CDR3 reads CASNGRTGNTIYF. This chain joins TRBV19 and TRBJ1-3. The germline V gene encodes CDR1 LNHDA and CDR2 SQIVND (reference sequence). CDR3 length: 13 residues.

The chain recombines TRBV19 with TRBJ2-3; without DNA, the TCRdb call of TRBD1 cannot be checked. The CDR3 has 15 amino acids. The germline V gene has CDR1 LNHDA and CDR2 SQIVND (reference sequence). CDR3: CASSIGRGRTDTQYF.

V is TRBV27 and J is TRBJ2-7; TCRdb returns TRBD1, unconfirmable since there is no DNA. Germline V lookup: CDR1 MNHEY, CDR2 SMNVEV (reference sequence). The CDR3 loop spans 13 amino acids. The CDR3 region is CASSFWDRNEQYF.

The chain recombines TRBV19 with TRBJ2-5; TCRdb gives TRBD1 as the D gene, but with no DNA this cannot be confirmed. Germline-derived CDR1 and CDR2 are LNHDA and SQIVND (reference sequence). The CDR3 extends over 14 amino acids. CDR3 loop: CASSISPAGQTQYF.

This sequence joins TRBV15 and TRBJ1-1; TCRdb's D call, TRBD1, is unchecked because there is no DNA. This CDR3 has 14 residues. Germline loops: CDR1 LNHNV, CDR2 YYDKDF (reference sequence). The CDR3 loop reads CATSTRRGNTEAFF.

Judged by frequency, this clonotype is medium-sized. V usage is TRBV30 and J usage is TRBJ2-5; TCRdb proposes TRBD1, but this gene call is untestable without DNA. CDR3 size: 13 residues. CDR1 GTSNPN and CDR2 SVGIG come from the germline V gene (reference sequence). The CDR3: CAWSVGGQETQYF.

The chain couples TRBV6-1 to TRBJ2-1; the TCRdb D gene call, TRBD2, has no DNA to confirm it. In germline, CDR1 is MNHNS, CDR2 SASEGT. The CDR3 runs to 14 residues. CDR3 protein: CASSRDQIYNEQFF.

V and J are TRBV12-3 or TRBV12-4 and TRBJ1-5. The length of the CDR3 is 15 residues. The CDR3 spells CASSLGIFSNQPQHF.

Its frequency marks this clonotype as medium-sized. This chain's CDR3 is CSVDSLWGETQYF. The J gene is TRBJ2-5, the V gene TRBV29-1; TCRdb names TRBD1, which stays unverified in the absence of DNA. Germline-derived CDR1 and CDR2 are SQVTM and ANQGSEA. This CDR3 has 13 amino acids. The whole variable domain, remainder taken from reference TRBV29-1 and TRBJ2-5, is SAVISQKPSRDICQRGTSLTIQCQVDSQVTMMFWYRQQPGQSLTLIATANQGSEATYESGFVIDKFPISRPNLTFSTLTVSNMSPEDSSIYLCSVDSLWGETQYFGPGTRLLVL.

In terms of frequency, this clonotype is medium-sized. The chain has TRBV29-1 and TRBJ2-1; TCRdb outputs TRBD2, but without DNA this stays unchecked. The germline CDR1 and CDR2 sequences are SQVTM and ANQGSEA. The length of the CDR3 is 13 residues. CDR3 protein: CSVEERTRNEQFF.

The V call is TRBV19, the J call TRBJ1-1. The CDR3 has 11 residues. CDR1 and CDR2 (germline): LNHDA, SQIVND (reference sequence). This CDR3 is CASSIYTEAFF.

V usage is TRBV6-5 and J usage is TRBJ1-1; TCRdb lists TRBD1, though no DNA is available to test this call. The length of the CDR3 is 17 residues. CDR1 MNHEY and CDR2 SVGAGI come from the germline V gene. The CDR3 loop is CASSLRQGSIMNTEAFF.

The V call is TRBV29-1, the J call TRBJ2-1; the D gene TCRdb calls, TRBD2, cannot be checked with no DNA. The CDR3 extends over 16 amino acids. The germline V gene encodes CDR1 SQVTM and CDR2 ANQGSEA. The CDR3 protein is CSVEVRTSGRAVEQFF.